The 17 T cell receptor beta chains listed next were all sequenced from one sample in a study of blood T cell repertoires in COVID-19. Some clones are missing from TCRdb's copy, which holds only in-frame ones; the method was immunoSEQ multiplex PCR. The table includes some 230,000 clones, roughly 85% detected once. The sample was peripheral blood. The receptors stem from a man under 40 who had recovered from COVID-19.

J is TRBJ2-5 and V is TRBV2; D is unresolved. The CDR3 covers 13 residues. Germline values: CDR1 SNHLY, CDR2 FYNNEI. Trimming took off 5 bases at V and 2 bases at J, with 9 bases between the two ends. The CDR3 DNA is TGTGCCAGCAGTTCACTACTTCAAGAGACCCAGTACTTC. Protein product: CASSSLLQETQYF.

This clone was counted between two and nine times. The chain links TRBV5-1 to TRBJ2-2; 7 bases are a match to TRBD2. V was clipped by 4 bases and J by 3 bases; unmatched bases: 12. Per the germline V gene, CDR1 is SGHRS and CDR2 is YFSETQ. The CDR3 has 17 residues. In nucleotides, the CDR3 is TGCGCCAGCAGCGCCTCTCCAAGCGGGACCTACACCGGGGAGCTGTTTTTT. Translating it yields CASSASPSGTYTGELFF.

The chain uses TRBV19 and TRBJ2-6; the match to TRBD1 covers 9 bases. With V trimmed by 7 bases and J by 1 base, 11 bases remained unmatched. This CDR3 is built from 18 residues. Germline CDR1 LNHDA, CDR2 SQIVND (reference sequence). The CDR3 region has the DNA TGTGCCAGTATCGGCGGGACAGGGCTTACATCTGGGGCCAACGTCCTGACTTTC. It is translated as CASIGGTGLTSGANVLTF.

This chain connects TRBV10-3 to TRBJ2-3; D is uncertain. With 3 bases removed from V and 6 bases from J, the gap between germline ends came to 13 bases. The CDR3 sequence is 14 residues long. Germline CDR1 is ENHRY and CDR2 is SYGVKD. The CDR3: CAISDLSLSDTQYF. The CDR3 nucleotides read TGTGCCATCAGTGATTTAAGCCTCTCGGATACGCAGTATTTT.

This chain connects TRBV6-4 to TRBJ1-5, with D possibly matching TRBD1 (5 bases). Germline V lookup: CDR1 MRHNA, CDR2 SNTAGT. V was trimmed by 2 bases and J by 1 base, leaving 15 bases between them. This CDR3 spans 17 amino acids. CDR3 sequence reads: CASSDESGAVSNQPQHF. The CDR3 bases are TGTGCCAGCAGTGACGAGAGTGGGGCAGTGAGCAATCAGCCCCAGCATTTT.

J is TRBJ2-3 and V is TRBV4-1, with 10 bases that match TRBD2. Trimming took 4 bases from V and 4 from J; bases not matched to a gene: 2. CDR1 MGHRA and CDR2 YSYEKL come from the germline V gene. The CDR3 loop spans 14 amino acids. In nucleotides, the CDR3 is TGCGCCAGCAGCCTAGCGGGGGGTTCAGATACGCAGTATTTT. Translated: CASSLAGGSDTQYF.

J is TRBJ1-6 and V is TRBV4-2; 7 nucleotides match TRBD1. V lost 0 bases, J lost 8 bases, and 7 bases stayed unmatched. The CDR3 runs to 16 residues. Germline-derived CDR1 and CDR2 are LGHNA and YNFKEQ. CDR3: CASSQEIGTVDSPLHF. The CDR3 coding sequence is TGTGCCAGCAGCCAAGAAATTGGGACAGTGGATTCACCCCTCCACTTT.

The V and J genes are TRBV9 and TRBJ2-1; D not certain. The germline V and J ends were trimmed by 4 bases and 7 bases, with 9 bases remaining between them. CDR3 length: 12 residues. Germline V gene data show CDR1 as SGDLS and CDR2 as YYNGEE. Here the CDR3 DNA reads TGTGCCAGCAGCCTAACTCGTAATGAGCAGTTCTTC. Translating it yields CASSLTRNEQFF. The variable domain in full, with the rest retrieved from reference TRBV9 and TRBJ2-1, is DSGVTQTPKHLITATGQRVTLRCSPRSGDLSVYWYQQSLDQGLQFLIQYYNGEERAKGNILERFSAQQFPDLHSELNLSSLELGDSALYFCASSLTRNEQFFGPGTRLTVL.

The chain has TRBV19 and TRBJ1-2; D call uncertain. V dropped 9 bases and J dropped 7 bases, with 15 bases sitting between them. CDR1 and CDR2 (germline): LNHDA, SQIVND (reference sequence). The CDR3 covers 12 residues. The CDR3: CASTSLSFGYTF. The CDR3 bases are TGTGCCAGCACATCTTTATCCTTTGGCTACACCTTC. Supplemented by reference TRBV19 and TRBJ1-2, the full variable domain reads DGGITQSPKYLFRKEGQNVTLSCEQNLNHDAMYWYRQDPGQGLRLIYYSQIVNDFQKGDIAEGYSVSREKKESFPLTVTSAQKNPTAFYLCASTSLSFGYTFGSGTRLTVV.

The gene calls are TRBV9 and TRBJ2-3; D gene ambiguous. The CDR3 length is 14 residues. Germline CDR1 reads SGDLS; CDR2 reads YYNGEE. The V and J ends lost 4 bases and 2 bases respectively, with 11 bases between them. CDR3 region: CASSRSDFTDTQYF. The CDR3 DNA is TGTGCCAGCAGCCGATCCGACTTCACAGATACGCAGTATTTT.

This clone was detected only once. The genes are TRBV5-6 and TRBJ1-1, with a weak D call TRBD1 (5 bases). V was pared by 2 bases and J by 6 bases, with 14 bases between. Germline V gene data show CDR1 as SGHDT and CDR2 as YYEEEE. The CDR3 has 14 residues. The chain's CDR3 is CASSLVRAVPEAFF. The DNA for the CDR3 is TGTGCCAGCAGCTTAGTCAGGGCGGTTCCTGAAGCTTTCTTT.

The rearrangement joins TRBV7-9 to TRBJ2-6; 10 nucleotides match TRBD1. The trim removed 5 bases at V and 4 bases at J, leaving 8 bases unmatched. The CDR3 has 17 residues. The germline gives CDR1 SEHNR, CDR2 FQNEAQ (reference sequence). The DNA of the CDR3 is TGTGCCAGCAGCCGACAGGGGGCGATCCTGGGGGCCAACGTCCTGACTTTC. This codes for CASSRQGAILGANVLTF. Using reference TRBV7-9 and TRBJ2-6 for the parts outside the CDR3, the full variable domain is DTGVSQNPRHKITKRGQNVTFRCDPISEHNRLYWYRQTLGQGPEFLTYFQNEAQLEKSRLLSDRFSAERPKGSFSTLEIQRTEQGDSAMYLCASSRQGAILGANVLTFGAGSRLTVL.

The chain has TRBV27 and TRBJ2-5, with D tentatively TRBD1 (6 bases). There are 14 residues in the CDR3. Per germline, CDR1 MNHEY and CDR2 SMNVEV (reference sequence). V dropped 4 bases and J dropped 9 bases, with 18 bases sitting between them. The CDR3 spells CASSYTREQGPQYF. The CDR3 bases are TGTGCCAGCAGTTATACTAGGGAACAGGGTCCCCAGTACTTC.

The chain combines TRBV19 with TRBJ1-3, with unresolved D. V lost 7 bases and J 0 bases, leaving 13 bases between the germline ends. There are 15 residues in the CDR3. The germline gives CDR1 LNHDA, CDR2 SQIVND (reference sequence). CDR3 bases: TGTGCCAGTACCGATAAGCGGGGCTCTGGAAACACCATATATTTT. It translates to CASTDKRGSGNTIYF.

This chain links TRBV2 with TRBJ2-3, with D possibly being TRBD1 (6 bases). This CDR3 is 16 amino acids long. Per germline, CDR1 SNHLY and CDR2 FYNNEI. Trimming stripped 8 bases from V and 4 bases from J, with 22 bases between. DNA of the CDR3: TGTGCCAGCTTAAAGACAGGTTCCCTGAGGGCAGATACGCAGTATTTT. This gives the protein CASLKTGSLRADTQYF.

The DNA of the CDR3 is TGTGCCAGCAGCTTAGGGTGGGGCCGGCAGAACTATGGCTACACCTTC. As protein: CASSLGWGRQNYGYTF. The genes are TRBV7-8 and TRBJ1-2; D is possibly TRBD1 (5 bases). The CDR3 runs to 16 residues. V was clipped by 1 base and J by 2 bases, with 14 bases between them. Germline V gene sequence: CDR1 SGHVS, CDR2 FQNEAQ. Full variable domain (missing parts from reference TRBV7-8 and TRBJ1-2): GAGVSQSPRYKVAKRGQDVALRCDPISGHVSLFWYQQALGQGPEFLTYFQNEAQLDKSGLPSDRFFAERPEGSVSTLKIQRTQQEDSAVYLCASSLGWGRQNYGYTFGSGTRLTVV.

The chain uses TRBV21-1 and TRBJ1-2; the table names TRBD1, a call not compared with the DNA. TRBV21-1 is labeled a pseudogene. This CDR3 contains 15 residues. This CDR3 reads CASSKPPGQGYGYTF. CDR3 DNA sequence: TGTGCCAGCAGCAAACCCCCGGGACAGGGGTATGGCTACACCTTC.